This T cell receptor beta chain was profiled in a study of cytomegalovirus exposure and HLA in healthy donors. The study's findings and limits: An analysis was carried out at a later point. It showed that HLA-associated TCR beta chains were more clonally expanded than equally common non-associated chains. Compared with the approximately 680-donor mean, an Asian-associated ancestry cluster reportedly had fewer N-insertions, according to a later analysis.

Worth noting for this clone: Its matching antigen is unknown.

This PCR relied on a set of 60 Vbeta primers and 13 Jbeta primers. Libraries were prepared by immunoSEQ multiplex PCR; TCRdb keeps only in-frame clonotypes and omits some of them. The top ten clones hold 1% of a sample with 100,000 to 150,000 clones, 80% of them seen once. Trimming took 2 bases from V and 5 from J, leaving 24 bases between them. The CDR3 contains 18 residues. Germline-derived CDR1 and CDR2 are SGHDN and FVKESK. The sequence was obtained from a man aged 40-49 years in good health and CMV-seronegative. The V and J genes are TRBV14 and TRBJ1-1; a possible D gene is TRBD1 (5 bases). The specimen was PBMCs. As DNA, the CDR3 is TGTGCCAGCAGCCAACTAAACCCCATGGCGGGGGTTGGTACTGAAGCTTTCTTT. This translates into CASSQLNPMAGVGTEAFF. Together with reference TRBV14 and TRBJ1-1, the CDR3 gives the full variable domain: EAGVTQFPSHSVIEKGQTVTLRCDPISGHDNLYWYRRVMGKEIKFLLHFVKESKQDESGMPNNRFLAERTGGTYSTLKVQPAELEDSGVYFCASSQLNPMAGVGTEAFFGQGTRLTVV.